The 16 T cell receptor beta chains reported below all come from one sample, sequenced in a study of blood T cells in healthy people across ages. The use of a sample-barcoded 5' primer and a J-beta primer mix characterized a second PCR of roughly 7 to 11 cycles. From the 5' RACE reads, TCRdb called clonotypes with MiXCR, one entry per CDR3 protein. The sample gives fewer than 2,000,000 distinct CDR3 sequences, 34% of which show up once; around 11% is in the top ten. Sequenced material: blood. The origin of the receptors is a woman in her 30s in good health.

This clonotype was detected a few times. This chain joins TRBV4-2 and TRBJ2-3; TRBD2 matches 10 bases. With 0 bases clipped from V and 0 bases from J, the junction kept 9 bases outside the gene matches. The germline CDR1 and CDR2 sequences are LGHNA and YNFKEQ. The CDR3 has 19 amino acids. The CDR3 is CASSQDRASGGASTDTQYF. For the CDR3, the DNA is TGTGCCAGCAGCCAAGATAGGGCTAGCGGGGGAGCAAGCACAGATACGCAGTATTTT.

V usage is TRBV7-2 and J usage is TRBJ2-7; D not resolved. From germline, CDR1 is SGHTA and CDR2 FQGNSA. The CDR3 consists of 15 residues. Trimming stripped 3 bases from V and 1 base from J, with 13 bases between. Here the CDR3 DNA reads TGTGCCAGCAGCTTTAGTTCGAGCGATTCCTACGAGCAGTACTTC. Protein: CASSFSSSDSYEQYF.

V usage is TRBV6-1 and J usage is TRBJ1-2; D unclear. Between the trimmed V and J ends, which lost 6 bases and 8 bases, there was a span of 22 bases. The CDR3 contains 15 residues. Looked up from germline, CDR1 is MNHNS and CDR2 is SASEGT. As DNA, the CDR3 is TGTGCCAGCAGACGAGGAGGGCCCCCAGGAGAAGGCTACACCTTC. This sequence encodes CASRRGGPPGEGYTF.

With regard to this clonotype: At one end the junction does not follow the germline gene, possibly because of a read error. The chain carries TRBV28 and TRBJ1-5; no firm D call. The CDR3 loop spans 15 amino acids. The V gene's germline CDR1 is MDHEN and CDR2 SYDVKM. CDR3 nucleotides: TGTGCCAGCAGTTTATCCGGGTACGACAATCAGCCCCGGCATTTT. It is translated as CASSLSGYDNQPRHF.

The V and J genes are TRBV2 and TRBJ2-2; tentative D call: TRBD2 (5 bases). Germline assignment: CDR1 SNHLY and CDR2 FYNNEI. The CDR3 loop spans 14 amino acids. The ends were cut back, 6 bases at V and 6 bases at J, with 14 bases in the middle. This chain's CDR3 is CASRLLVLAGELFF. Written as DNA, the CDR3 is TGTGCCAGCAGGCTACTAGTCTTGGCCGGGGAGCTGTTTTTT.

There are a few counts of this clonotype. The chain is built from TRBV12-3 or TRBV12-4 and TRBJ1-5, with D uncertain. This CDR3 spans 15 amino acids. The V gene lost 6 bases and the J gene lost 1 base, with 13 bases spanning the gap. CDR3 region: CASSPGLGSNQPQHF. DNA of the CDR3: TGTGCCAGCAGCCCGGGTCTCGGGAGCAATCAGCCCCAGCATTTT.

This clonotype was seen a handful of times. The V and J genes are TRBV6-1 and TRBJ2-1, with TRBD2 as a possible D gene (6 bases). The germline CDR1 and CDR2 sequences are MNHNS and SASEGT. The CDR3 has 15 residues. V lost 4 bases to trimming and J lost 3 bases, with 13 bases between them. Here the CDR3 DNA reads TGTGCCAGCAGTGGCCGGGACTCCCTCTACAATGAGCAGTTCTTC. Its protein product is CASSGRDSLYNEQFF.

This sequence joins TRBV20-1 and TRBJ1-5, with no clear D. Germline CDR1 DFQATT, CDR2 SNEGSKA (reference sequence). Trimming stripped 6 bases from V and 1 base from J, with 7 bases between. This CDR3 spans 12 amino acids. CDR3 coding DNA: TGCAGTGCCACGGGGAGCAATCAGCCCCAGCATTTT. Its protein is CSATGSNQPQHF.

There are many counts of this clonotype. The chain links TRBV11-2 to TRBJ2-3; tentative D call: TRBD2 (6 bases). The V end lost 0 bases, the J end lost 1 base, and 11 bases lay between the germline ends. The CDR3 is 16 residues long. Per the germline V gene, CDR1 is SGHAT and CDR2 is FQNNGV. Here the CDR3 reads CASSLDVLARTDTQYF. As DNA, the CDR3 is TGTGCCAGCAGCTTAGATGTCCTAGCGCGCACAGATACGCAGTATTTT.

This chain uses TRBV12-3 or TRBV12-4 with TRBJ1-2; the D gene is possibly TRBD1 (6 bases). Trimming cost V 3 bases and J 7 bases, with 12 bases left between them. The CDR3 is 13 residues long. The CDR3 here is CASSFDGGGGYTF. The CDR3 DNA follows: TGTGCCAGCAGTTTTGACGGGGGCGGTGGCTACACCTTC.

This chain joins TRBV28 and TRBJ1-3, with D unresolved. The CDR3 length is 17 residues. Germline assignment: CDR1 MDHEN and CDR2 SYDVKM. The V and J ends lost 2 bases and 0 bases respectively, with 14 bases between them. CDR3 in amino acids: CASSLHGQTLSGNTIYF. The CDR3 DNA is TGTGCCAGCAGTTTACACGGCCAGACGCTCTCTGGAAACACCATATATTTT.

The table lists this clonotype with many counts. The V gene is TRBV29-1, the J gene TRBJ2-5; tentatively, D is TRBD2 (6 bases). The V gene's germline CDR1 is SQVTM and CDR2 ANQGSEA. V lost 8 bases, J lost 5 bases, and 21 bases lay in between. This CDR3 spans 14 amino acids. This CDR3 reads CSTVAPVEGETQYF. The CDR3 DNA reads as TGCAGCACAGTGGCCCCAGTGGAGGGTGAGACCCAGTACTTC.

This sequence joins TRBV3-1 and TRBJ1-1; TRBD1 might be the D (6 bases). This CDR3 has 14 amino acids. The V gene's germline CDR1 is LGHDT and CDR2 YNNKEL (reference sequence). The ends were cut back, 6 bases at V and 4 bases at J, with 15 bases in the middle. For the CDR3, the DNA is TGTGCCAGCAGACTTATGACAGGATCCACTGAAGCTTTCTTT. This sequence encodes CASRLMTGSTEAFF.

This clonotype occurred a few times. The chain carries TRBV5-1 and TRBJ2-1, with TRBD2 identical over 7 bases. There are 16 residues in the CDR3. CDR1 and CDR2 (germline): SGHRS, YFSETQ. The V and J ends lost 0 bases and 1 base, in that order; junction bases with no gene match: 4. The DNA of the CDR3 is TGCGCCAGCAGCTTGGCCTCTAGCGGTTCCTACAATGAGCAGTTCTTC. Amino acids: CASSLASSGSYNEQFF.

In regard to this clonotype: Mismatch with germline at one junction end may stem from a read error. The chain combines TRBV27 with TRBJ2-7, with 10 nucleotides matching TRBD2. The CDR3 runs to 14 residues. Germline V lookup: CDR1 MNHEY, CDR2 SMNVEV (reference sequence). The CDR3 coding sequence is TGTGCCTGCAGGTCCTTAGCGGGAGGAAGGGAGCAGTACTTC. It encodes CACRSLAGGREQYF.

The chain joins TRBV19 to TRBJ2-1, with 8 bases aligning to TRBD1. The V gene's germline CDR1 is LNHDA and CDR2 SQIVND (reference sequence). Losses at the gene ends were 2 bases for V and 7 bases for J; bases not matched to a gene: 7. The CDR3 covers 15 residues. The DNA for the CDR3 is TGTGCCAGTAGTATACAAGGACAGGGCGAGAATGAGCAGTTCTTC. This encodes CASSIQGQGENEQFF.